The rows below give T cell receptor beta chains drawn from one sample of a study of blood T cell repertoires in COVID-19. Produced via immunoSEQ multiplex PCR; TCRdb's table is partial and in-frame only. The sample holds fewer than 120,000 clones; approximately 79% are singletons and the top ten take approximately 16%. The specimen sequenced was peripheral blood. The source of these receptors is a woman of 80 years or more with active or convalescent COVID-19. The CDR3 runs from the conserved cysteine through the conserved F or W. Fields, in order: V gene, J gene, CDR3 protein.

>TRBV28|TRBJ1-1
CASSLSALGTAEAFF
>TRBV3-1/TRBV3-2|TRBJ1-1
CASSQDSFIGGFAFF
>TRBV19|TRBJ1-1
CASSIQTVTEAFF
>TRBV6-5|TRBJ2-1
CASSYMADYNNEQFF
>TRBV3-1/TRBV3-2|TRBJ1-1
CASSGTGPTEAFF
>TRBV5-1|TRBJ1-6
CASSLRRADNSPLHF
>TRBV2|TRBJ2-2
CASSEASGTYGELFF
>TRBV11-2|TRBJ1-5
CASSRQTGDDGNQPQHF
>TRBV4-2|TRBJ2-4
CASSHVPRDALAKNIQYF
>TRBV18|TRBJ1-1
CASSLGLLYTEAFF
>TRBV6-5|TRBJ2-5
CASKTGGRETQYF
>TRBV5-1|TRBJ2-5
CASSFDRDQETQYF
>TRBV3-1/TRBV3-2|TRBJ1-1
CASSPRTVNTEAFF
>TRBV19|TRBJ1-2
CASSPNIYGYTF
>TRBV9|TRBJ2-3
CASSPSGREADTQYF
>TRBV19|TRBJ1-5
CASSIGGTPGSNQPQHF
>TRBV2|TRBJ2-1
CASSSEGRYNEQFF
>TRBV2|TRBJ2-1
CASSEALQLAGGLVFF
>TRBV5-1|TRBJ2-3
CASRPLWGEDTQYF
>TRBV11-2|TRBJ1-5
CASSLGTGEISNQPQHF
>TRBV29-1|TRBJ2-1
CSVLGTSGANEQFF
>TRBV30|TRBJ2-2
CAWSRGIYTGELFF
>TRBV5-4|TRBJ1-2
CASSYLQREDGYTF
>TRBV6-7|TRBJ2-5
CASSPGLASQETQYF
>TRBV18|TRBJ2-5
CASSRRPREETQYF
>TRBV2|TRBJ1-2
CASTQDSYGYTF